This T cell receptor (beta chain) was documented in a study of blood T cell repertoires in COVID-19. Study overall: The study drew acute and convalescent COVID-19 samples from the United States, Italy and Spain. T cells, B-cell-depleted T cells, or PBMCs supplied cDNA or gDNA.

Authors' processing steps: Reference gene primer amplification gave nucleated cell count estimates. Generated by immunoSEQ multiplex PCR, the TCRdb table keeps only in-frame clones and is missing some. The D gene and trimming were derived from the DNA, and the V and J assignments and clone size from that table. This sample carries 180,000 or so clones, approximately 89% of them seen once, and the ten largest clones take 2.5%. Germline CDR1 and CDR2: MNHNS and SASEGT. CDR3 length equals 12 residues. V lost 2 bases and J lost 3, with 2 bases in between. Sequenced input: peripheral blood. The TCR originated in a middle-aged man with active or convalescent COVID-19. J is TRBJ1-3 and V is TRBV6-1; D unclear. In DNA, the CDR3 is TGTGCCAGCAGTGAACGTGGAAACACCATATATTTT. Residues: CASSERGNTIYF.